This passage covers 24 T cell receptor beta chains from one sample sequenced in a study of human T cells and chemical hapten exposure. TCRdb re-called the RACE reads through MiXCR, storing one row per CDR3 protein. This table has 350,000 to 450,000 distinct CDR3 sequences, about 5.1% appearing once. Time point given: pre-sensitization, week 0. As to treatment: therapeutic diphenylcyclopropenone sensitization with weekly scalp DPC. Sequenced material: whole blood, taken in connection with sensitization to the hapten diphenylcyclopropenone (DPC). The origin of the receptors is a woman between 45 and 60 years old with alopecia areata. Some clones in this sample may be carry-over from other donors' samples.

This clonotype was seen a handful of times. CDR3 DNA sequence: TGTGCCAGCAGCTTGGACGACAGGATCTATGGCTACACCTTC. This encodes CASSLDDRIYGYTF. The V gene is TRBV7-6, the J gene TRBJ1-2, with a tentative D call TRBD1 (6 bases). The CDR3 contains 14 residues. V was trimmed by 3 bases and J by 4 bases, leaving 12 bases between them. Germline CDR1 is SGHVS and CDR2 is FNYEAQ. The full variable domain, rest sourced from reference TRBV7-6 and TRBJ1-2, is GAGVSQSPRYKVTKRGQDVALRCDPISGHVSLYWYRQALGQGPEFLTYFNYEAQQDKSGLPNDRFSAERPEGSISTLTIQRTEQRDSAMYRCASSLDDRIYGYTFGSGTRLTVV.

This clonotype showed up just a few times. This chain joins TRBV5-1 and TRBJ1-1; D is undetermined. The ends were cut back, 3 bases at V and 5 bases at J, with 8 bases in the middle. Germline V gene lookup returns CDR1 SGHRS and CDR2 YFSETQ. This CDR3 has 12 amino acids. The CDR3 protein is CASSYTGTEAFF. The CDR3 DNA reads as TGCGCCAGCAGCTATACCGGGACTGAAGCTTTCTTT.

This clonotype came up a few times. V gene TRBV6-5 combines with J gene TRBJ2-3; TRBD2 aligns across 8 bases. The CDR3 is 11 residues long. From germline, CDR1 is MNHEY and CDR2 SVGAGI. The V gene end was trimmed by 6 bases and the J gene end by 11 bases; junction bases not matched to a gene: 4. CDR3 region: CASRRLARQYF. The CDR3 DNA follows: TGTGCCAGCAGGCGACTAGCGAGGCAGTATTTT.

Many counts were recorded for this clonotype. The J gene is TRBJ1-1, the V gene TRBV10-3; D gene uncertain. This CDR3 comprises 14 residues. Germline V gene sequence: CDR1 ENHRY, CDR2 SYGVKD. Trimming took off 0 bases at V and 6 bases at J, with 11 bases between the two ends. CDR3 sequence reads: CAISESIGVPEAFF. CDR3 coding DNA: TGTGCCATCAGTGAGTCGATCGGTGTCCCTGAAGCTTTCTTT.

There are a few counts of this clonotype. The genes are TRBV20-1 and TRBJ2-6; tentatively, D is TRBD1 (5 bases). This CDR3 region has 17 residues. Germline V lookup: CDR1 DFQATT, CDR2 SNEGSKA (reference sequence). Trimming left V 0 bases short and J 0 bases short, with 12 bases between. The CDR3: CSARDFTGSSGANVLTF. DNA for the CDR3: TGCAGTGCTAGAGATTTTACAGGCAGCTCTGGGGCCAACGTCCTGACTTTC.

This clonotype has a count of ten or more. V is TRBV7-9 and J is TRBJ2-3; 15 nucleotides agree with TRBD2. Germline CDR1 SEHNR, CDR2 FQNEAQ (reference sequence). The CDR3 length is 21 residues. V lost 0 bases to trimming and J lost 3 bases; unmatched junction nucleotides: 13. The CDR3 here is CASSLALGLAGGGGRTDTQYF. The CDR3 nucleotides are TGTGCCAGCAGCTTAGCGCTGGGACTAGCGGGAGGAGGGGGAAGAACAGATACGCAGTATTTT.

This clonotype was counted many times. This chain links TRBV3-1 with TRBJ2-3; D is ambiguous. Trimming cost V 4 bases and J 0 bases, with 11 bases left between them. Germline lookup yields CDR1 LGHDT and CDR2 YNNKEL (reference sequence). The CDR3 has 15 amino acids. The CDR3 loop is CASSRLSTSTDTQYF. As DNA, the CDR3 is TGTGCCAGCAGCCGATTGTCCACTAGCACAGATACGCAGTATTTT.

This rearrangement joins TRBV6-2 or TRBV6-3 to TRBJ2-3; no firm D call. Trimming shortened V by 0 bases and J by 6 bases, and 19 bases separated the two germline ends. CDR1 and CDR2 from the germline V gene are MNHEY and SVGEGT. The CDR3 length is 17 residues. The CDR3 DNA is TGTGCCAGCAGTTACTCGAAACGGCTAGATCTGGCCGATACGCAGTATTTT. Protein: CASSYSKRLDLADTQYF.

In this sample, this clonotype turned up many times. This rearrangement joins TRBV27 to TRBJ1-5, with D hard to call. This CDR3 is built from 15 residues. The germline CDR1 and CDR2 sequences are MNHEY and SMNVEV (reference sequence). V lost 6 bases and J lost 0, with 12 bases in between. CDR3 protein: CASRTYSLSNQPQHF. For the CDR3, the DNA is TGTGCCAGCAGAACCTACTCCCTTAGCAATCAGCCCCAGCATTTT.

This clonotype was counted at least ten times. V usage is TRBV4-1 and J usage is TRBJ1-2, with TRBD1 matching 10 bases. J lost 6 bases, V lost 4 bases, and 5 bases had no gene match. The CDR3 consists of 14 residues. Germline V CDR1 and CDR2: MGHRA, YSYEKL. The CDR3 bases are TGCGCCAGCAGCCGGGACAGGGGTCAGGATGGCTACACCTTC. It yields the protein CASSRDRGQDGYTF.

This clonotype was recorded many times. V usage is TRBV20-1 and J usage is TRBJ2-3; D unclear. Germline-derived CDR1 and CDR2 are DFQATT and SNEGSKA (reference sequence). V was trimmed by 4 bases and J by 1 base, leaving 15 bases between them. This CDR3 spans 15 amino acids. CDR3 residues: CSAIPSRSGTDTQYF. The DNA of the CDR3 is TGCAGTGCTATTCCGTCCCGAAGCGGCACAGATACGCAGTATTTT.

The table lists this clonotype with many counts. The chain carries TRBV2 and TRBJ1-2, with 10 bases identical to TRBD1. V lost 6 bases, J lost 5 bases, and 12 bases stayed unmatched. CDR1 and CDR2 (germline): SNHLY, FYNNEI. The CDR3 contains 16 residues. The CDR3 loop reads CASSETGTGDRYGYTF. For the CDR3, the DNA is TGTGCCAGCAGCGAAACCGGGACAGGGGATCGGTATGGCTACACCTTC.

This clonotype was counted at least ten times. The genes are TRBV6-2 or TRBV6-3 and TRBJ2-3; D is possibly TRBD1 or TRBD2 (5 bases each). This CDR3 region has 13 residues. Germline V gene data show CDR1 as MNHEY and CDR2 as SVGEGT. V lost 6 bases and J lost 3, with 10 bases in between. In nucleotides, the CDR3 is TGTGCCAGCAGCAGGGACGGTACAGATACGCAGTATTTT. Translated: CASSRDGTDTQYF.

This clonotype was counted at least ten times. The chain employs TRBV5-1 and TRBJ2-1; D tentatively reads TRBD1 or TRBD2 (6 bases each). The CDR3 runs 14 residues. V was cut by 4 bases and J by 7 bases, with 15 bases left in between. Germline values: CDR1 SGHRS, CDR2 YFSETQ. CDR3 loop: CASSPGGLANEQFF. CDR3 nucleotide sequence: TGCGCCAGCAGCCCTGGGGGGCTGGCTAATGAGCAGTTCTTC.

V gene TRBV5-6 combines with J gene TRBJ2-7; possible D gene TRBD2, 5 bases. CDR1 is SGHDT and CDR2 is YYEEEE in the germline V gene. V lost 4 bases and J lost 4, with 15 bases in between. There are 14 residues in the CDR3. CDR3: CASSHSHPGYEQYF. The CDR3 DNA reads as TGTGCCAGCAGCCACTCCCATCCGGGGTACGAGCAGTACTTC.

In regard to this clonotype: Since a much larger clone is just one base distant, this may be a read error. In DNA, the CDR3 is TGCAGCGTTGGGGGGACCCGCGGCATGGCCAACGTCCTGACTTTC. Its protein is CSVGGTRGMANVLTF. This chain joins TRBV29-1 and TRBJ2-6; the D call may be TRBD1 or TRBD2 (5 bases each). The V gene lost 4 bases and the J gene lost 6 bases, with 16 bases spanning the gap. Germline assignment: CDR1 SQVTM and CDR2 ANQGSEA. The CDR3 is 15 residues long.

The rearrangement links TRBV24-1 to TRBJ2-3, with TRBD2 matching over 16 bases. CDR3 length equals 16 residues. The V and J ends lost 3 bases and 12 bases, in that order; junction bases with no gene match: 8. CDR1 and CDR2 from the germline V gene are KGHDR and SFDVKD. CDR3 sequence (DNA): TGTGCCACCAGTGATCGCGGGACTAGCGGGAGGGCCTACCAGTATTTT. As protein: CATSDRGTSGRAYQYF.

Many counts were recorded for this clonotype. This chain connects TRBV6-5 to TRBJ2-5; TRBD1 aligns across 11 bases. This CDR3 has 14 amino acids. Germline values: CDR1 MNHEY, CDR2 SVGAGI. V dropped 6 bases and J dropped 3; count of bases not matched to a gene: 3. The CDR3 DNA reads as TGTGCCAGCAGCACGGGACAGGGGGAAGAGACCCAGTACTTC. Translating gives CASSTGQGEETQYF.

In its sample, this clonotype was seen many times. The chain carries TRBV20-1 and TRBJ2-3; 9 nucleotides agree with TRBD2. V gave up 5 bases and J gave up 6 bases; unmatched junction bases: 12. Germline CDR1 DFQATT, CDR2 SNEGSKA (reference sequence). The CDR3 covers 15 residues. The CDR3 loop is CSALDIAGGPDTQYF. The CDR3 nucleotides are TGCAGTGCTCTAGATATCGCGGGAGGGCCCGATACGCAGTATTTT.

Ten or more counts support this clonotype. This rearrangement joins TRBV5-1 to TRBJ1-2; D is unclear. This CDR3 has 14 residues. The V gene's germline CDR1 is SGHRS and CDR2 YFSETQ. V dropped 0 bases and J dropped 6 bases, with 12 bases sitting between them. CDR3 region: CASSLAGPDDGYTF. In nucleotides, the CDR3 is TGCGCCAGCAGCTTGGCAGGCCCAGACGATGGCTACACCTTC.

This sequence joins TRBV5-1 and TRBJ2-2, with a weak D call TRBD2 (6 bases). Germline values: CDR1 SGHRS, CDR2 YFSETQ. Deletions cut 0 bases from V and 2 bases from J, with 14 bases between. This CDR3 region has 17 residues. Written as DNA, the CDR3 is TGCGCCAGCAGCTTGGGGGAAGGAGGGCCTAACACCGGGGAGCTGTTTTTT. Its protein is CASSLGEGGPNTGELFF.

This clonotype was picked up many times. The rearrangement joins TRBV4-2 to TRBJ1-5, with D uncertain. Trimming cost V 3 bases and J 3 bases, with 6 bases left between them. CDR3 length: 13 amino acids. The V gene's germline CDR1 is LGHNA and CDR2 YNFKEQ. CDR3 coding DNA: TGTGCCAGCAGCCAGGGCAACAATCAGCCCCAGCATTTT. It is translated as CASSQGNNQPQHF.

This chain connects TRBV6-5 to TRBJ2-7; a weak D match, TRBD2 (6 bases). This CDR3 region has 14 residues. Germline CDR1 and CDR2: MNHEY and SVGAGI. Trimming took 3 bases from V and 7 from J, leaving 16 bases between them. The CDR3 protein is CASSYKTKAGEQYF. In DNA form, the CDR3 reads TGTGCCAGCAGTTATAAAACGAAGGCGGGGGAGCAGTACTTC.

This clonotype has at least ten counts. The chain recombines TRBV5-4 with TRBJ2-3; D might be TRBD1 or TRBD2, each matching 5 bases. Germline values: CDR1 SGHNT, CDR2 YYREEE (reference sequence). With 0 bases removed from V and 5 bases from J, the gap between germline ends came to 13 bases. This CDR3 is built from 15 residues. This CDR3 reads CASSLVNGAVDTQYF. The CDR3 nucleotides are TGTGCCAGCAGCTTGGTGAACGGGGCGGTAGATACGCAGTATTTT. The variable domain in full, with the rest retrieved from reference TRBV5-4 and TRBJ2-3, is ETGVTQSPTHLIKTRGQQVTLRCSSQSGHNTVSWYQQALGQGPQFIFQYYREEENGRGNFPPRFSGLQFPNYSSELNVNALELDDSALYLCASSLVNGAVDTQYFGPGTRLTVL.